These T cell receptor beta chains were read from a single sample in a study of T cell changes during pregnancy in multiple sclerosis. This table comes from immunoSEQ multiplex PCR, and its TCRdb copy is limited to in-frame clones, with some not included. The profile shows tens of thousands of clones, about 94% of them singletons. The specimen was peripheral blood, collected in the third trimester of pregnancy. These receptors all come from a female donor with multiple sclerosis, enrolled in a pregnancy study. CDR3s include the opening cysteine and the closing phenylalanine or tryptophan. The order of the fields is clone size, D gene, J gene, V gene, CDR3 protein, CDR3 DNA. The D gene is left open where the match is weak. The size entry is marked missing in some rows and otherwise reads once, few, many or a size class.

>-|TRBD1|TRBJ1-1|TRBV5-4
CASRTRDSIRAFF
TGTGCCAGCAGAACCCGGGACAGCATCAGAGCTTTCTTT
>-|-|TRBJ2-7|TRBV10-3
CAISEGADSYEQYF
TGTGCCATCAGTGAAGGAGCGGACTCCTACGAGCAGTACTTC
>-|TRBD2|TRBJ2-1|TRBV7-6
CASSLEMMWTSGSEQFF
TGTGCCAGCAGCTTAGAAATGATGTGGACTAGCGGGAGTGAGCAGTTCTTC
>once|-|TRBJ2-1|TRBV5-4
CASSLGANEQFF
TGTGCCAGCAGCTTGGGGGCGAATGAGCAGTTCTTC
>-|TRBD2|TRBJ2-1|TRBV5-1
CASSLGRGAGASYNEQFF
TGCGCCAGCAGCTTGGGGCGGGGAGCGGGAGCTTCGTACAATGAGCAGTTCTTC
>-|-|TRBJ2-7|TRBV11-3
CASSLGPAESYEQYF
TGTGCCAGCAGCTTAGGGCCCGCGGAGTCCTACGAGCAGTACTTC
>-|TRBD2|TRBJ2-1|TRBV10-2
CASSESTSGFDEQFF
TGCGCCAGCAGTGAGTCGACTAGCGGGTTCGATGAGCAGTTCTTC
>-|-|TRBJ1-5|TRBV10-3
CAIARGQTPFNQPQHF
TGTGCCATCGCCCGTGGCCAGACTCCTTTCAATCAGCCCCAGCATTTT
>-|TRBD1|TRBJ2-2|TRBV19
CASRSTGGNTGELFF
TGTGCCAGTAGATCGACAGGGGGGAACACCGGGGAGCTGTTTTTT
>few|TRBD2|TRBJ2-7|TRBV5-1
CASSPGSGSQNEQYF
TGCGCCAGCAGCCCGGGGAGCGGGAGTCAAAACGAGCAGTACTTC
>-|-|TRBJ2-7|TRBV18
CASSRGQDYEQYF
TGTGCCAGCTCACGTGGACAAGATTACGAGCAGTACTTC
>once|TRBD1|TRBJ1-2|TRBV6-1
CASTGTGGIYGYTF
TGTGCCAGCACAGGGACAGGGGGCATCTATGGCTACACCTTC
>-|-|TRBJ2-5|TRBV18
CASSPQGKETQYF
TGTGCCAGCTCACCACAGGGGAAAGAGACCCAGTACTTC
>-|TRBD1|TRBJ2-2|TRBV6-1
CASRRQGSTGELFF
TGTGCCAGCAGACGACAGGGATCCACCGGGGAGCTGTTTTTT
>-|TRBD2|TRBJ2-2|TRBV15
CATSYSGTSTGELFF
TGTGCCACCAGCTACTCCGGGACTAGCACCGGGGAGCTGTTTTTT
>-|TRBD1|TRBJ2-2|TRBV2
CASSGGQGARYTGELFF
TGTGCCAGCAGTGGAGGACAGGGGGCGCGTTACACCGGGGAGCTGTTTTTT
>-|-|TRBJ1-1|TRBV27
CASSFAGGTEAFF
TGTGCCAGCAGTTTCGCGGGGGGAACTGAAGCTTTCTTT
>-|TRBD1|TRBJ2-3|TRBV2
CASRRTGSTDTQYF
TGTGCCAGCAGACGGACAGGTTCGACAGATACGCAGTATTTT
>once|-|TRBJ2-1|TRBV4-1
CASSQAGGSYNEQFF
TGCGCCAGCAGCCAAGCCGGGGGCTCCTACAATGAGCAGTTCTTC
>-|-|TRBJ2-2|TRBV30
CAWSVLGTRTGELFF
TGTGCCTGGAGTGTACTCGGGACAAGGACCGGGGAGCTGTTTTTT
>-|-|TRBJ2-1|TRBV7-8
CASSLVPVKSSYNEQFF
TGTGCCAGCAGCTTAGTTCCCGTTAAGAGCTCCTACAATGAGCAGTTCTTC
>-|-|TRBJ2-7|TRBV7-8
CASSLVSRTRPVPDYEQYF
TGTGCCAGCAGCTTAGTTTCCCGGACAAGGCCCGTCCCGGACTACGAGCAGTACTTC
>-|-|TRBJ2-5|TRBV13
CASSLGSGRETQYF
TGTGCCAGCAGCTTAGGGTCAGGGCGAGAGACCCAGTACTTC
>-|-|TRBJ2-7|TRBV7-9
CASTPPPDTALPYEQYF
TGTGCCAGCACCCCCCCGCCGGACACCGCTCTCCCCTACGAGCAGTACTTC